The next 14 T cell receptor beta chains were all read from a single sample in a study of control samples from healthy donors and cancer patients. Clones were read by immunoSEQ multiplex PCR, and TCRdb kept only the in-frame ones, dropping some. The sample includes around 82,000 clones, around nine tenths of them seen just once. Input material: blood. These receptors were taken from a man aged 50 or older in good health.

The CDR3 is CASSRDTYGYTF. Here the CDR3 DNA reads TGTGCCAGCAGCCGAGACACCTATGGCTACACCTTC. The chain has TRBV6-6 and TRBJ1-2; D unclear. CDR3 length: 12 residues. The germline CDR1 and CDR2 sequences are MNHNY and SVGAGI (reference sequence). V lost 6 bases to trimming and J lost 4 bases, with 9 bases between them.

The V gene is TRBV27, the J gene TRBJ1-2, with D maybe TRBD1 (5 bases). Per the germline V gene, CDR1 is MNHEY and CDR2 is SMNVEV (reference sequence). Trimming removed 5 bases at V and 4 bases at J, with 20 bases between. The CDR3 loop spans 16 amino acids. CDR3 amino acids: CASSPLGPAGTYGYTF. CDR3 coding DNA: TGTGCCAGCAGTCCCCTCGGGCCTGCAGGGACCTATGGCTACACCTTC.

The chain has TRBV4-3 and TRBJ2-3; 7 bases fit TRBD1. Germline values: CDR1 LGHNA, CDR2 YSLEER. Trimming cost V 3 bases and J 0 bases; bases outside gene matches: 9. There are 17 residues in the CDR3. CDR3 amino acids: CASSQSIPTGSTDTQYF. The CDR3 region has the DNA TGCGCCAGCAGCCAGTCAATACCGACAGGGAGCACAGATACGCAGTATTTT.

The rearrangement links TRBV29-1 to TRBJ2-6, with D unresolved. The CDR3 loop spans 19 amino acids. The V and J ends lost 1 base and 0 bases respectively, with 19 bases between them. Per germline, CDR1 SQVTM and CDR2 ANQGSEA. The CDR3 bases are TGCAGCGTTGAAGGCGTAGGAACCCCTCAATTCTCTGGGGCCAACGTCCTGACTTTC. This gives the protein CSVEGVGTPQFSGANVLTF.

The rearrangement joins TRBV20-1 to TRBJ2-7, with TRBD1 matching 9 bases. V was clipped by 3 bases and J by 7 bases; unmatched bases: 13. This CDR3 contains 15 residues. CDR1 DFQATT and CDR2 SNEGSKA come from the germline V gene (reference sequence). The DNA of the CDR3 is TGCAGTGCTAGTCCTTTAACAGGGGGCCCAGGTGAGCAGTACTTC. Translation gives CSASPLTGGPGEQYF.

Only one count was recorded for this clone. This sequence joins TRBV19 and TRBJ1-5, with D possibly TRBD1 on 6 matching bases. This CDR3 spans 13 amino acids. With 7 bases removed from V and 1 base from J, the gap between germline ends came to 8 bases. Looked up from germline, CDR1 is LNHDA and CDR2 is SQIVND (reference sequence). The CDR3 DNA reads TGTGCCAGTACAGGGACAAGCAATCAGCCCCAGCATTTT. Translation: CASTGTSNQPQHF. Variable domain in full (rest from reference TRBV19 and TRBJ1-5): DGGITQSPKYLFRKEGQNVTLSCEQNLNHDAMYWYRQDPGQGLRLIYYSQIVNDFQKGDIAEGYSVSREKKESFPLTVTSAQKNPTAFYLCASTGTSNQPQHFGDGTRLSIL.

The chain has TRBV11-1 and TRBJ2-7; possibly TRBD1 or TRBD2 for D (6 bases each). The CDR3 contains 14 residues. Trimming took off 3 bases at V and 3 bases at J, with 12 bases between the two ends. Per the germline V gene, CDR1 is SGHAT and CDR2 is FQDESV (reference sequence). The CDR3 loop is CASSFGGLVYEQYF. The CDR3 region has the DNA TGTGCCAGCAGCTTTGGGGGGCTGGTCTACGAGCAGTACTTC.

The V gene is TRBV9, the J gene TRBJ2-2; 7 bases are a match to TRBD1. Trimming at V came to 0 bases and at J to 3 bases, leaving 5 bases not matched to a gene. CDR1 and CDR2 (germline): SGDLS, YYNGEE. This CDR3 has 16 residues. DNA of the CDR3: TGTGCCAGCAGCGTAGAGACCGACAGGGACACCGGGGAGCTGTTTTTT. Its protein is CASSVETDRDTGELFF.

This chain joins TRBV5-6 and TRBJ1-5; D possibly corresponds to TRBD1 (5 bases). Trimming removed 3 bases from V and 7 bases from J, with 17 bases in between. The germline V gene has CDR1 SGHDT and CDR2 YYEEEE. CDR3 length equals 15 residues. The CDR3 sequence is CASSSSGTPGQPQHF. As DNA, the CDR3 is TGTGCCAGCAGCTCATCCGGGACCCCGGGGCAGCCCCAGCATTTT.

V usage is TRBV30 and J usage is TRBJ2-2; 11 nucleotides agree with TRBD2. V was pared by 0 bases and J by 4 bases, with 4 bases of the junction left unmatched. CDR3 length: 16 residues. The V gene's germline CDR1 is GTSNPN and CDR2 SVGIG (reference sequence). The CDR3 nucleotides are TGTGCCTGGAGTGTACTAGCGGGGGCCCTCACCGGGGAGCTGTTTTTT. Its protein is CAWSVLAGALTGELFF.

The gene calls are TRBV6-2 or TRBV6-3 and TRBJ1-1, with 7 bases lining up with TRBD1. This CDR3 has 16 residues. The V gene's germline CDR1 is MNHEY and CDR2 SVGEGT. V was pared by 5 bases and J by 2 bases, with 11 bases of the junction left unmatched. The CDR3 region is CASSDSPGQRNTEAFF. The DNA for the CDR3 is TGTGCCAGCAGTGATTCTCCGGGACAGCGAAACACTGAAGCTTTCTTT.

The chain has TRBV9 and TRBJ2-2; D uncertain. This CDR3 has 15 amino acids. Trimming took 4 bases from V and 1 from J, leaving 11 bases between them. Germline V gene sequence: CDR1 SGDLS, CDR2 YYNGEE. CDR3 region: CASSLGSGNTGELFF. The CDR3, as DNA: TGTGCCAGCAGCTTAGGGTCCGGGAACACCGGGGAGCTGTTTTTT.

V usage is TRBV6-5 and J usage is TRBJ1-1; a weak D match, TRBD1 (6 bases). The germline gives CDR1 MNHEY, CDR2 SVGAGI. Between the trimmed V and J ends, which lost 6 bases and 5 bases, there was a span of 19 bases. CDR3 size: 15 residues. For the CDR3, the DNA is TGTGCCAGCAGCCTAGGGGGGCAGGGGAGGACTGAAGCTTTCTTT. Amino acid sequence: CASSLGGQGRTEAFF.

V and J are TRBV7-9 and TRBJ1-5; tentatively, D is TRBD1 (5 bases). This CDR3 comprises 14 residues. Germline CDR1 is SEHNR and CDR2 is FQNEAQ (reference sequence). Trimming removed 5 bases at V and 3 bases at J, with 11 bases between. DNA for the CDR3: TGTGCCAGCAGCGGCGGGACGGACAATCAGCCCCAGCATTTT. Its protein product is CASSGGTDNQPQHF.